This T cell receptor beta chain derives from a study of blood T cells in healthy people across ages. A word on this clonotype: A single base separates this from a much larger clone, so it may be a read error.

Germline-derived CDR1 and CDR2 are SGHTA and FQGNSA. Trimming at V came to 5 bases and at J to 13 bases, leaving 14 bases not matched to a gene. The CDR3 sequence is 15 residues long. Alongside a J-beta primer mix, a sample-barcoded 5' primer served in a second PCR lasting 7 to 11 cycles. TCRdb passed the 5' RACE reads through MiXCR, listing each CDR3 protein once. The sample has around 1.7 million distinct CDR3 sequences, 28% seen once; the top ten hold roughly 8%. This clonotype was sampled from a woman aged 25 to 45 in good health. Material: blood. V is TRBV7-2 and J is TRBJ2-4, with 10 nucleotides matching TRBD2. The CDR3 nucleotides read TGTGCCAGCAGCCCTCGGACTAGCGGAGGCAATGAGCAGTACTTC. The encoded protein is CASSPRTSGGNEQYF. The full variable domain, completed using reference TRBV7-2 and TRBJ2-4, is GAGVSQSPSNKVTEKGKDVELRCDPISGHTALYWYRQSLGQGLEFLIYFQGNSAPDKSGLPSDRFSAERTGGSVSTLTIQRTQQEDSAVYLCASSPRTSGGNEQYFGAGTRLSVL.